These 10 T cell receptor beta chains were sequenced from one sample in a study of blood T cells in healthy people across ages. Through a sample-barcoded 5' primer and a J-beta primer mix, a second PCR was run for roughly 7 to 11 cycles. Via MiXCR, TCRdb re-called the 5' RACE reads, giving one row per CDR3 protein. The sample lists 540,000 or so distinct CDR3 sequences, 27% seen once, with roughly 20% in the top ten. Input material: blood. These receptors were obtained from a woman aged 65 to 85 in good health.

This clonotype showed up just a few times. The chain couples TRBV5-6 to TRBJ1-1; TRBD1 agrees at 8 bases. The germline V gene encodes CDR1 SGHDT and CDR2 YYEEEE. This CDR3 is built from 13 residues. Trimming took 1 base from V and 11 from J; bases not matched to a gene: 7. The CDR3 region is CASSLQGAPAAFF. In DNA, the CDR3 is TGTGCCAGCAGCTTGCAGGGGGCCCCGGCGGCTTTCTTT.

This clonotype was seen only a few times. The rearrangement joins TRBV3-1 to TRBJ1-1, with no clear D. With 4 bases removed from V and 0 bases from J, the gap between germline ends came to 12 bases. Germline lookup yields CDR1 LGHDT and CDR2 YNNKEL (reference sequence). CDR3 length equals 15 residues. This CDR3 is CASSRQLGLNTEAFF. In DNA, the CDR3 is TGTGCCAGCAGCCGCCAACTTGGGTTGAACACTGAAGCTTTCTTT.

The CDR3 DNA sequence: TGTGCCAGCAGCTATGGGACAGGGGGCCGGGGCTACACCTTC. This translates into CASSYGTGGRGYTF. The chain joins TRBV7-9 to TRBJ1-2, with 12 bases lining up with TRBD1. V trimming: 4 bases; J trimming: 8 bases; junction bases outside the gene matches: 5. This CDR3 contains 14 residues. CDR1 SEHNR and CDR2 FQNEAQ come from the germline V gene (reference sequence).

The rearrangement links TRBV6-1 to TRBJ2-5, with TRBD1 matching over 9 bases. The CDR3 has 15 residues. Germline V CDR1 and CDR2: MNHNS, SASEGT. The ends lost 4 bases at V and 2 bases at J; junction bases unmatched: 5. The CDR3 nucleotides read TGTGCCAGCAGTGCTCCGGGACAGGGACAAGAGACCCAGTACTTC. The encoded protein is CASSAPGQGQETQYF.

The genes are TRBV6-6 and TRBJ1-1, with TRBD1 identical over 10 bases. Trimming at V came to 11 bases and at J to 8 bases, leaving 8 bases not matched to a gene. The CDR3 loop spans 12 amino acids. The V gene's germline CDR1 is MNHNY and CDR2 SVGAGI (reference sequence). The CDR3 sequence is CAVRDRGLEAFF. As DNA, the CDR3 is TGTGCCGTCCGGGACAGGGGCTTAGAAGCTTTCTTT.

This clonotype was counted between two and nine times. The chain joins TRBV7-9 to TRBJ2-3, with TRBD2 matching 9 bases. The germline gives CDR1 SEHNR, CDR2 FQNEAQ (reference sequence). CDR3 size: 17 residues. V trimming: 0 bases; J trimming: 2 bases; junction bases outside the gene matches: 6. DNA of the CDR3: TGTGCCAGCAGCTTAGCGACGGCGGGGGGGATCACAGATACGCAGTATTTT. Its translation is CASSLATAGGITDTQYF.

A word on this clonotype: The junction departs from the called germline gene at one end, perhaps through a read error. The chain has TRBV3-1 and TRBJ1-1; D remains ambiguous. Germline V gene sequence: CDR1 LGHDT, CDR2 YNNKEL (reference sequence). This CDR3 comprises 14 residues. The CDR3 nucleotides read TGTGCCAGCAGCCAAGTTATCGGGAACACTGAAGCTCTCTTT. Translation: CASSQVIGNTEALF.

This clonotype appeared many times. The V and J genes are TRBV6-5 and TRBJ2-3; unclear D gene. The V gene lost 5 bases and the J gene lost 0 bases, with 12 bases spanning the gap. Germline CDR1 is MNHEY and CDR2 is SVGAGI. This CDR3 has 15 residues. CDR3 amino acids: CASSQRRPSTDTQYF. Here the CDR3 DNA reads TGTGCCAGCAGTCAGCGCCGACCTAGCACAGATACGCAGTATTTT.

The chain employs TRBV29-1 and TRBJ2-1; 7 bases match TRBD1. The CDR3 sequence is 16 residues long. Germline CDR1 reads SQVTM; CDR2 reads ANQGSEA. The V gene end was trimmed by 6 bases and the J gene end by 0 bases; junction bases not matched to a gene: 11. The CDR3 bases are TGCAGCGTCGCCAATTTACAGGGGAGCTCCTACAATGAGCAGTTCTTC. It encodes CSVANLQGSSYNEQFF.

On this clonotype itself: At one end, the junction sequence differs from germline, possibly due to a read error. The gene calls are TRBV7-2 and TRBJ2-1, with D possibly matching TRBD1 (5 bases). This CDR3 contains 14 residues. Germline CDR1 and CDR2: SGHTA and FQGNSA. CDR3 sequence (DNA): TGCGCCAGCAGCTTACAGGCTCAAAATCCGGTGCAGTTCTTC. Its translation is CASSLQAQNPVQFF.